The rows below give T cell receptor beta chains drawn from one sample of a study of blood T cell repertoires in COVID-19. Sequenced by immunoSEQ multiplex PCR; TCRdb stores in-frame clones only, minus some. In the table there are about 160,000 clones, roughly 86% of which are singletons. The sample consisted of peripheral blood. The receptors shown here come from a woman aged 55-69 years who had recovered from COVID-19. The CDR3 runs from the conserved cysteine through the conserved F or W. Fields, in order: D gene, J gene, clone size, V gene, CDR3 protein, CDR3 DNA. D genes are given only for firm matches. Not all rows give a size; the values are once, few, many and, for expanded clones, a class.

D: TRBD1; J: TRBJ1-2; size: few; V: TRBV4-2; CDR3: CASSQRTGDYGYTF; DNA: TGTGCCAGCAGCCAGAGGACAGGGGACTATGGCTACACCTTC
D: TRBD1; J: TRBJ1-5; size: .; V: TRBV18; CDR3: CASSPQGQNSNQPQHF; DNA: TGTGCCAGCTCACCCCAGGGACAGAATAGCAATCAGCCCCAGCATTTT
D: TRBD2; J: TRBJ2-5; size: .; V: TRBV5-1; CDR3: CASSARSLAGVPETQYF; DNA: TGCGCCAGCAGCGCACGGAGCCTAGCGGGGGTTCCAGAGACCCAGTACTTC
D: .; J: TRBJ1-2; size: once; V: TRBV28; CDR3: CASKGGRGYGYTF; DNA: TGTGCCAGCAAAGGGGGAAGAGGCTATGGCTACACCTTC
D: .; J: TRBJ1-2; size: .; V: TRBV7-3; CDR3: CASSLGGAGYGYTF; DNA: TGTGCCAGCAGCTTAGGAGGGGCGGGCTATGGCTACACCTTC
D: .; J: TRBJ2-7; size: .; V: TRBV12-3/TRBV12-4; CDR3: CASSFRQAGQYF; DNA: TGTGCCAGCAGTTTTCGACAGGCGGGGCAGTACTTC
D: .; J: TRBJ1-5; size: once; V: TRBV30; CDR3: CAWRARGLDQPQHF; DNA: TGTGCCTGGAGGGCTCGGGGGTTAGATCAGCCCCAGCATTTT
D: .; J: TRBJ1-2; size: .; V: TRBV23-1; CDR3: CASSQPGGEGISNYGYTF; DNA: TGCGCCAGCAGTCAACCTGGCGGGGAGGGAATCTCTAACTATGGCTACACCTTC
D: TRBD1; J: TRBJ1-2; size: few; V: TRBV19; CDR3: CASSTGTGSYNYGYTF; DNA: TGTGCCAGTAGTACCGGGACAGGGTCCTATAACTATGGCTACACCTTC
D: TRBD2; J: TRBJ2-3; size: .; V: TRBV24-1; CDR3: CATSDPRGLAGMGTQYF; DNA: TGTGCCACCAGTGATCCCCGGGGACTAGCGGGGATGGGTACGCAGTATTTT
D: TRBD2; J: TRBJ2-5; size: .; V: TRBV7-9; CDR3: CASSYRTSGGGRETQYF; DNA: TGTGCCAGCAGCTATCGGACTAGCGGGGGGGGCCGAGAGACCCAGTACTTC
D: .; J: TRBJ1-3; size: .; V: TRBV3-1/TRBV3-2; CDR3: CASSQGGSSGNTIYF; DNA: TGTGCCAGCAGCCAAGGCGGAAGCTCTGGAAACACCATATATTTT
D: .; J: TRBJ2-1; size: .; V: TRBV5-6; CDR3: CASSLDRVNEQFF; DNA: TGTGCCAGCAGCTTGGACAGGGTCAATGAGCAGTTCTTC
D: .; J: TRBJ1-1; size: once; V: TRBV9; CDR3: CASSVGVAGPNTEAFF; DNA: TGTGCCAGCAGCGTAGGGGTTGCGGGACCCAACACTGAAGCTTTCTTT
D: TRBD2; J: TRBJ2-1; size: .; V: TRBV7-9; CDR3: CASSSGLAGGTNEQFF; DNA: TGTGCCAGCAGCTCCGGACTAGCGGGGGGGACCAATGAGCAGTTCTTC
D: .; J: TRBJ1-2; size: .; V: TRBV28; CDR3: CASSSPSGSYGYTF; DNA: TGTGCCAGCAGTTCTCCATCAGGGTCTTATGGCTACACCTTC
D: .; J: TRBJ1-2; size: .; V: TRBV6-5; CDR3: CASSYGIAGGYTF; DNA: TGTGCCAGCAGTTACGGGATCGCGGGAGGCTACACCTTC
D: .; J: TRBJ2-7; size: .; V: TRBV28; CDR3: CASSFIGGPSYEQYF; DNA: TGTGCCAGCAGTTTCATCGGGGGACCCTCCTACGAGCAGTACTTC
D: TRBD1; J: TRBJ1-1; size: .; V: TRBV10-1; CDR3: CASSDVTGGSMEAFF; DNA: TGCGCCAGCAGTGATGTGACAGGGGGTTCCATGGAAGCTTTCTTT
D: .; J: TRBJ1-2; size: .; V: TRBV3-1/TRBV3-2; CDR3: CASSQESSYGPNYGYTF; DNA: TGTGCCAGCAGCCAAGAGTCTAGCTACGGTCCTAACTATGGCTACACCTTC
D: .; J: TRBJ2-7; size: .; V: TRBV6-2/TRBV6-3; CDR3: CASSYSVGIAHEQYF; DNA: TGTGCCAGCAGTTACTCGGTGGGCATTGCCCACGAGCAGTACTTC
D: TRBD1; J: TRBJ2-5; size: .; V: TRBV19; CDR3: CASSAPDRGKETQYF; DNA: TGTGCCAGTAGTGCCCCGGACAGGGGGAAAGAGACCCAGTACTTC
D: .; J: TRBJ2-5; size: .; V: TRBV5-1; CDR3: CASSAGPTETQYF; DNA: TGCGCCAGCAGCGCGGGACCCACGGAGACCCAGTACTTC
D: .; J: TRBJ2-7; size: .; V: TRBV24-1; CDR3: CATSDPTTYEQYF; DNA: TGTGCCACCAGTGATCCGACAACCTACGAGCAGTACTTC
D: TRBD1; J: TRBJ2-7; size: .; V: TRBV23-1; CDR3: CATSGLGQGPEYF; DNA: TGCGCCACCTCCGGATTGGGACAGGGCCCGGAGTACTTC
D: TRBD2; J: TRBJ2-3; size: .; V: TRBV2; CDR3: CASRGLDFTDTQYF; DNA: TGTGCCAGCAGGGGACTAGATTTCACAGATACGCAGTATTTT
D: TRBD1; J: TRBJ2-1; size: .; V: TRBV29-1; CDR3: CSVAGQVLYNEQFF; DNA: TGCAGCGTGGCGGGACAGGTCCTCTACAATGAGCAGTTCTTC
D: .; J: TRBJ2-6; size: .; V: TRBV2; CDR3: CASSEVPAGANVLTF; DNA: TGTGCCAGCAGTGAAGTCCCAGCTGGGGCCAACGTCCTGACTTTC
D: .; J: TRBJ1-5; size: .; V: TRBV4-1; CDR3: CASSQDQGDQPQHF; DNA: TGCGCCAGCAGCCAAGATCAGGGTGATCAGCCCCAGCATTTT
D: .; J: TRBJ1-1; size: .; V: TRBV19; CDR3: CASMHRVNTEAFF; DNA: TGTGCCAGTATGCACAGGGTGAACACTGAAGCTTTCTTT
D: .; J: TRBJ1-4; size: .; V: TRBV19; CDR3: CASRSGSTNEKLFF; DNA: TGTGCCAGTCGGTCAGGATCTACTAATGAAAAACTGTTTTTT
D: TRBD1; J: TRBJ1-1; size: once; V: TRBV3-1/TRBV3-2; CDR3: CASSRRQGNTEAFF; DNA: TGTGCCAGCAGCCGGAGACAGGGTAACACTGAAGCTTTCTTT
D: .; J: TRBJ2-7; size: .; V: TRBV9; CDR3: CASTRGGDVYEQYF; DNA: TGTGCCAGCACCAGGGGAGGGGACGTCTACGAGCAGTACTTC
D: .; J: TRBJ1-5; size: .; V: TRBV18; CDR3: CASSPEANQPQHF; DNA: TGTGCCAGCTCACCAGAGGCGAATCAGCCCCAGCATTTT
D: TRBD1; J: TRBJ1-4; size: .; V: TRBV6-5; CDR3: CASGTVLTTNEKLFF; DNA: TGTGCCAGCGGGACAGTGCTTACAACTAATGAAAAACTGTTTTTT
D: .; J: TRBJ1-4; size: .; V: TRBV6-5; CDR3: CASRETATNEKLFF; DNA: TGTGCCAGCAGAGAGACAGCAACTAATGAAAAACTGTTTTTT
D: TRBD1; J: TRBJ1-1; size: .; V: TRBV28; CDR3: CASSLQGAMNTEAFF; DNA: TGTGCCAGCAGCTTACAGGGGGCTATGAACACTGAAGCTTTCTTT
D: .; J: TRBJ1-6; size: .; V: TRBV6-5; CDR3: CATAERQPPLHF; DNA: TGTGCCACTGCTGAGAGGCAGCCACCCCTCCACTTT
D: TRBD2; J: TRBJ2-1; size: .; V: TRBV24-1; CDR3: CATSDPGLAGGQISYNEQFF; DNA: TGTGCCACCAGTGACCCGGGACTAGCGGGGGGGCAGATCTCCTACAATGAGCAGTTCTTC
D: TRBD1; J: TRBJ2-7; size: .; V: TRBV6-5; CDR3: CASGVRGSEQYF; DNA: TGTGCCAGCGGGGTCAGGGGGAGCGAGCAGTACTTC
D: .; J: TRBJ2-1; size: .; V: TRBV6-5; CDR3: CASSYNTDNEQFF; DNA: TGTGCCAGCAGTTACAACACAGACAATGAGCAGTTCTTC
D: TRBD1; J: TRBJ1-5; size: .; V: TRBV19; CDR3: CASSTRGNQPQHF; DNA: TGTGCCAGTAGTACCAGGGGGAATCAGCCCCAGCATTTT
D: .; J: TRBJ1-6; size: .; V: TRBV27; CDR3: CASATGLGSPLHF; DNA: TGTGCCAGCGCAACAGGATTAGGGTCACCCCTCCACTTT
D: .; J: TRBJ1-5; size: .; V: TRBV11-2; CDR3: CASSPDSPQPQHF; DNA: TGTGCCAGCAGTCCCGACAGTCCTCAGCCCCAGCATTTT
D: TRBD2; J: TRBJ2-3; size: .; V: TRBV3-1/TRBV3-2; CDR3: CASSQDSGGPTDTQYF; DNA: TGTGCCAGCAGCCAAGACAGCGGGGGGCCCACAGATACGCAGTATTTT
D: .; J: TRBJ1-2; size: .; V: TRBV6-1; CDR3: CASSEISYTF; DNA: TGTGCCAGCAGTGAAATATCGTACACCTTC
D: .; J: TRBJ2-7; size: once; V: TRBV27; CDR3: CASSPDWRGAEQYF; DNA: TGTGCCAGCAGTCCGGACTGGCGAGGCGCCGAGCAGTACTTC